This is a list of T cell receptor beta chains from one sample in a study of post-analysis software for immune sequencing data. One entry per CDR3 protein, called by TCRdb with MiXCR from the PCR reads. The table has 650,000 to 850,000 distinct CDR3 sequences, around 53% seen once. Sample: blood. The receptors here all came from a girl aged 5-17 years with multiple sclerosis. The CDR3 runs from the conserved cysteine through the conserved F or W. The D gene is left open where the match is weak. Rows may omit the clone size; those that give it use once, few, many or a size class.

d_call j_call v_call clone_size cdr3_aa cdr3_nt
TRBD1 TRBJ2-1 TRBV7-9 NA CASSLPGTGGPTRSYNEQFF TGTGCCAGCAGCCTCCCCGGGACAGGGGGACCAACGCGCTCCTACAATGAGCAGTTCTTC
TRBD1 TRBJ2-7 TRBV6-5 NA CASSYAGGKYEQYF TGTGCCAGCAGTTACGCAGGGGGCAAGTACGAGCAGTACTTC
NA TRBJ1-6 TRBV20-1 NA CSGRPGAGNSPLHF TGCAGTGGACGTCCCGGGGCCGGTAATTCACCCCTCCACTTT
TRBD2 TRBJ2-5 TRBV4-1 NA CASSQPRTSGGETQYF TGCGCCAGCAGCCAACCACGGACTAGCGGGGGGGAGACCCAGTACTTC
NA TRBJ2-6 TRBV6-2/TRBV6-3 NA CASTPWQGAPGANVLTF TGTGCCAGCACGCCGTGGCAGGGCGCCCCTGGGGCCAACGTCCTGACTTTC
NA TRBJ2-7 TRBV6-5 few CASGQPSAGLFYEQYF TGTGCCAGCGGCCAGCCCTCCGCAGGCCTCTTCTACGAGCAGTACTTC
TRBD1 TRBJ2-1 TRBV29-1 few CSSRGLGNEQFF TGCAGCTCGAGGGGGCTCGGCAATGAGCAGTTCTTC
NA TRBJ1-2 TRBV29-1 few CSAQKLGGYTF TGCAGCGCTCAAAAGCTCGGCGGCTACACCTTC
TRBD2 TRBJ2-3 TRBV20-1 NA CSARSSGGAGTQYF TGCAGTGCTAGATCTAGCGGGGGTGCAGGTACGCAGTATTTT
NA TRBJ2-1 TRBV5-1 few CASNTADEQFF TGCGCCAGCAATACAGCGGATGAGCAGTTCTTC
NA TRBJ1-2 TRBV3-1 NA CASSHGRANYGYTF TGCGCCAGCAGCCACGGCAGGGCTAACTATGGCTACACCTTC
NA TRBJ2-1 TRBV10-3 few CAISETSGQASNEQFF TGTGCCATCAGTGAAACCAGCGGTCAGGCCTCCAATGAGCAGTTCTTC
NA TRBJ1-2 TRBV29-1 NA CSVVRVPDNYGYTF TGCAGCGTTGTCCGGGTCCCGGACAACTATGGCTACACCTTC
TRBD2 TRBJ2-1 TRBV27 NA CASSPPGLARYNEQFF TGTGCCAGCAGTCCGCCGGGACTAGCGAGATACAATGAGCAGTTCTTC
NA TRBJ1-2 TRBV20-1 few CSAWVPGSGGYTF TGCAGTGCTTGGGTTCCGGGGTCAGGTGGCTACACCTTC
NA TRBJ2-6 TRBV7-3 NA CASSPSATSSGANVLTF TGTGCCAGCAGCCCTTCAGCGACCTCCTCTGGGGCCAACGTCCTGACTTTC
TRBD2 TRBJ2-7 TRBV12-3/TRBV12-4 few CASCRGLVPLEQYF TGTGCCAGTTGCCGAGGACTAGTCCCCCTCGAGCAGTACTTC
TRBD2 TRBJ2-3 TRBV12-3/TRBV12-4 few CASSPGSSGRLRTDTQYF TGTGCCAGCAGTCCCGGCTCTAGCGGGAGGCTCCGCACAGATACGCAGTATTTT
NA TRBJ1-2 TRBV5-1 NA CASSSTLGISGGYTF TGCGCCAGCAGCTCCACCCTGGGGATATCGGGAGGCTACACCTTC
NA TRBJ2-7 TRBV20-1 few CSARDNTGGSYEQYF TGCAGTGCTAGAGATAACACGGGCGGCTCCTACGAGCAGTACTTC
TRBD2 TRBJ2-1 TRBV6-5 once CASSYLLAGDNEQFF TGTGCCAGCAGTTACCTTCTAGCGGGGGACAATGAGCAGTTCTTC
NA TRBJ1-2 TRBV6-4 NA CARMGQGSYGYTF TGTGCCAGAATGGGGCAGGGGTCCTATGGCTACACCTTC
TRBD1 TRBJ1-2 TRBV5-4 NA CASSLGGQGLGYTF TGTGCCAGCAGCTTGGGCGGACAGGGTCTCGGCTACACCTTC
TRBD1 TRBJ2-7 TRBV10-3 NA CAISVGQGTYEQYF TGTGCCATCAGTGTAGGACAGGGGACCTACGAGCAGTACTTC
NA TRBJ2-1 TRBV5-1 NA CASSRSGTDEQFF TGCGCCAGCTCCCGGAGTGGGACTGATGAGCAGTTCTTC
TRBD2 TRBJ2-3 TRBV3-1 NA CASSQWRGDGTDTQYF TGTGCCAGCAGCCAATGGCGGGGGGACGGCACAGATACGCAGTATTTT
NA TRBJ2-2 TRBV12-5 NA CASGTGRENTGEPFF TGTGCTAGTGGGACGGGCAGGGAAAACACCGGGGAGCCGTTTTTT
NA TRBJ2-3 TRBV4-1 NA CASSQDKRTVTTDTQYF TGCGCCAGCAGCCAAGATAAGCGGACCGTAACCACAGATACGCAGTATTTT